This TCR beta chain was profiled in a study of metastatic and nonmetastatic thyroid tumors. Background on the study: From malignant and benign thyroid patients, repertoires in blood and in tumor or nodule tissue were compared.

The CDR3 consists of 13 residues. Germline V CDR1 and CDR2: MNHNS, SASEGT. V lost 8 bases and J 0 bases, leaving 10 bases between the germline ends. TCRdb re-clonotyped the PCR reads through MiXCR. The data contain around 50,000 clones, almost 30% of them seen just once; the ten biggest clones take up more than 15%. Thyroid surgery was preceded by no treatment in any patient. This chain connects TRBV6-1 to TRBJ1-2; TRBD1 is a possible D gene (5 bases). This clonotype originated in a female donor with papillary thyroid cancer or a benign thyroid nodule (not recorded which). Some clones in this sample may be carry-over from other donors' samples. The sample taken for sequencing was blood. CDR3 protein: CASVRGPNYGYTF. DNA of the CDR3: TGTGCCAGCGTGCGGGGACCTAACTATGGCTACACCTTC.